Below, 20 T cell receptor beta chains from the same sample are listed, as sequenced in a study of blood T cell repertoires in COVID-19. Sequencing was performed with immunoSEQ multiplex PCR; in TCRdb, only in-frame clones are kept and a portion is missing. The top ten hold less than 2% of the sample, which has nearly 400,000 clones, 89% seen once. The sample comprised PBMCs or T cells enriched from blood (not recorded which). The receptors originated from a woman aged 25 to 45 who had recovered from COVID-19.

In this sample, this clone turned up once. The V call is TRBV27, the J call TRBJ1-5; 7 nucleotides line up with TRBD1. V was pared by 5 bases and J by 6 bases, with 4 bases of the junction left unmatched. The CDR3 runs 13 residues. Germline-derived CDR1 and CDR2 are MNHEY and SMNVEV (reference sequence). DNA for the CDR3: TGTGCCAGCAGTACAGGGGTTAGTCAGCCCCAGCATTTT. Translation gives CASSTGVSQPQHF.

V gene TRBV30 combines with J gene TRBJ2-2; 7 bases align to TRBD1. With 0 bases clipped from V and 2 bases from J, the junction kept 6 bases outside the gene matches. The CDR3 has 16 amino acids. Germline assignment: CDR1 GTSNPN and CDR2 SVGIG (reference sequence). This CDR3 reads CAWSVRGQTNTGELFF. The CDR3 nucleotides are TGTGCCTGGAGTGTACGGGGACAGACCAACACCGGGGAGCTGTTTTTT.

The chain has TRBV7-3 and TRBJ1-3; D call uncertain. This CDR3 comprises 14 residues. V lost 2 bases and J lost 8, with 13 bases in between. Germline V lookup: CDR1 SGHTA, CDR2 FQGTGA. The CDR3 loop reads CASSLGRQADTIYF. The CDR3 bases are TGTGCCAGCAGCTTAGGTCGCCAAGCGGACACCATATATTTT.

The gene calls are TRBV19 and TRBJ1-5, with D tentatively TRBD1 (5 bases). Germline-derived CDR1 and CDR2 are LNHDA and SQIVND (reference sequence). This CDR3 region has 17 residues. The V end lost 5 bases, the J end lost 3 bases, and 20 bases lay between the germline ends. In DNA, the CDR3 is TGTGCCAGTAGTTCAGCACAAGCAACAGGAATCAATCAGCCCCAGCATTTT. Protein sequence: CASSSAQATGINQPQHF.

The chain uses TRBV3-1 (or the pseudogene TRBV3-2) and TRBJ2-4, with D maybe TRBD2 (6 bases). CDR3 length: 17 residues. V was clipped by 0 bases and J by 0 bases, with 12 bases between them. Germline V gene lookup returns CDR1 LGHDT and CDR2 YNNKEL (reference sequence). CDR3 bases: TGTGCCAGCAGCCAAGAAGCCTCGGGACTAGCCAAAAACATTCAGTACTTC. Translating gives CASSQEASGLAKNIQYF.

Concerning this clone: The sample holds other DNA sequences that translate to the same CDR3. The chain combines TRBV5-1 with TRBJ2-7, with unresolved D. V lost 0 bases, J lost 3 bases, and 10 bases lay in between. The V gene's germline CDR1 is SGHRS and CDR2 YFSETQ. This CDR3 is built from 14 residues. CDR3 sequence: CASSLVGSSYEQYF. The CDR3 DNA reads TGCGCCAGCAGCTTGGTTGGTTCTAGCTACGAGCAGTACTTC. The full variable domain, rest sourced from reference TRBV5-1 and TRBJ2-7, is KAGVTQTPRYLIKTRGQQVTLSCSPISGHRSVSWYQQTPGQGLQFLFEYFSETQRNKGNFPGRFSGRQFSNSRSEMNVSTLELGDSALYLCASSLVGSSYEQYFGPGTRLTVT.

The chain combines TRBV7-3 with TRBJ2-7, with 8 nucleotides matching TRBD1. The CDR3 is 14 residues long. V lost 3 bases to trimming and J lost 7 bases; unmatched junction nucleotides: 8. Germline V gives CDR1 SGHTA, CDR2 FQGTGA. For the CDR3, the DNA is TGTGCCAGCAGCTTGGACAGGGTCTCAGGGGAGCAGTACTTC. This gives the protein CASSLDRVSGEQYF.

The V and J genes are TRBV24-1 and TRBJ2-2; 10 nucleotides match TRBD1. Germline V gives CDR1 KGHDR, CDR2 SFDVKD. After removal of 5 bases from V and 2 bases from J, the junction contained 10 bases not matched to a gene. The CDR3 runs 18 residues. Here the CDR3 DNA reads TGTGCCACCAGTGGTATATCCGGGACAGGGGTAAACACCGGGGAGCTGTTTTTT. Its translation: CATSGISGTGVNTGELFF.

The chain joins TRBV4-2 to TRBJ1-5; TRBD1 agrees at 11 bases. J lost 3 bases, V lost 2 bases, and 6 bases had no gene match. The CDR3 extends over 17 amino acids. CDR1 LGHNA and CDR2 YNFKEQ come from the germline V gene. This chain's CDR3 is CASSQTGTGGPNQPQHF. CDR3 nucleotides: TGTGCCAGCAGCCAAACCGGGACAGGGGGTCCCAATCAGCCCCAGCATTTT.

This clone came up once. The CDR3 DNA reads TGTGCCAGCAGACGACAGGGCAGTGGCTACACCTTC. The encoded protein is CASRRQGSGYTF. The chain joins TRBV6-5 to TRBJ1-2; 7 nucleotides line up with TRBD1. The junction had 5 bases not matched to a gene; V was cut back by 6 bases and J by 7 bases. This CDR3 is built from 12 residues. The germline V gene encodes CDR1 MNHEY and CDR2 SVGAGI.

The CDR3 reads CASSHSQGALEAFF. For the CDR3, the DNA is TGCGCCAGCAGCCATAGTCAGGGGGCACTTGAAGCTTTCTTT. The genes are TRBV4-1 and TRBJ1-1; 8 bases fit TRBD1. CDR3 size: 14 residues. V lost 3 bases to trimming and J lost 7 bases; unmatched junction nucleotides: 7. The V gene's germline CDR1 is MGHRA and CDR2 YSYEKL.

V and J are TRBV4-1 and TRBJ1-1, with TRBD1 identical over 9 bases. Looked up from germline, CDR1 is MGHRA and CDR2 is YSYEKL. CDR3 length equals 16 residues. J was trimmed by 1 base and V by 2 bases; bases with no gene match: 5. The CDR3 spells CASSQLPGQGNTEAFF. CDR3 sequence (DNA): TGCGCCAGCAGCCAACTTCCGGGACAGGGGAACACTGAAGCTTTCTTT.

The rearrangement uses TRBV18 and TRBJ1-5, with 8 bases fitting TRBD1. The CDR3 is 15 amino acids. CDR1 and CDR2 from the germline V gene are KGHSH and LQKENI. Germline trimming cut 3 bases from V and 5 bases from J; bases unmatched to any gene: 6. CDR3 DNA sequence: TGTGCCAGCTCACCCCTAGGACAGGGCGATCAGCCCCAGCATTTT. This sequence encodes CASSPLGQGDQPQHF.

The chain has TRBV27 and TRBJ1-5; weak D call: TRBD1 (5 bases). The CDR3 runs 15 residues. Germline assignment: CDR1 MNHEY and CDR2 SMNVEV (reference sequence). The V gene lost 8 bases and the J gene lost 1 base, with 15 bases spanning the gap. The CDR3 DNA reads TGTGCCAGCCAAAGACAGAGAGACAGCAATCAGCCCCAGCATTTT. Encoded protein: CASQRQRDSNQPQHF.

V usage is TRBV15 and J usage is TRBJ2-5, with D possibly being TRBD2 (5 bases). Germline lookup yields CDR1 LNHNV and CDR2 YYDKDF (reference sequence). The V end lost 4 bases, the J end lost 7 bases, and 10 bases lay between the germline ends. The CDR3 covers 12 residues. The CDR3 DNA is TGTGCCACCAGCATCTCGAGCGGGACCCAGTACTTC. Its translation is CATSISSGTQYF.

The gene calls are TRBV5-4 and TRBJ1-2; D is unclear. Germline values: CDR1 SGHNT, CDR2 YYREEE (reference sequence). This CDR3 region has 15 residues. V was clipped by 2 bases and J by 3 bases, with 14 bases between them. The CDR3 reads CASSFYLTADYGYTF. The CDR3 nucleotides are TGTGCCAGCAGCTTTTATCTTACAGCGGACTATGGCTACACCTTC.

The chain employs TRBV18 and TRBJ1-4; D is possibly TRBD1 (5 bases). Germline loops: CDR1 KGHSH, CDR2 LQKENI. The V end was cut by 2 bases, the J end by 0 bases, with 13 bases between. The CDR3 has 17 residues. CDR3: CASSPSDSAATNEKLFF. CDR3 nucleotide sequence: TGTGCCAGCTCACCATCCGACAGCGCCGCAACTAATGAAAAACTGTTTTTT.

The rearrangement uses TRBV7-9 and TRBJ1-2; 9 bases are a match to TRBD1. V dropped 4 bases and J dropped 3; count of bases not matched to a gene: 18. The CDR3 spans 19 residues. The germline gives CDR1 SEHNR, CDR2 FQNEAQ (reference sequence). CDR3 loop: CASSYGQGQGPPWDYGYTF. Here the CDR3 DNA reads TGTGCCAGCAGCTATGGACAGGGGCAAGGGCCGCCCTGGGACTATGGCTACACCTTC. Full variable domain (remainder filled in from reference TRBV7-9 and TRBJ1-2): DTGVSQNPRHKITKRGQNVTFRCDPISEHNRLYWYRQTLGQGPEFLTYFQNEAQLEKSRLLSDRFSAERPKGSFSTLEIQRTEQGDSAMYLCASSYGQGQGPPWDYGYTFGSGTRLTVV.

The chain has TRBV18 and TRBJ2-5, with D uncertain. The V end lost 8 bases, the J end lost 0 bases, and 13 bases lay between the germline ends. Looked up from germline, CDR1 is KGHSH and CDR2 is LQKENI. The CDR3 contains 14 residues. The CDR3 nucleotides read TGTGCCAGCCTTATAACAGCCGACCAAGAGACCCAGTACTTC. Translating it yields CASLITADQETQYF.

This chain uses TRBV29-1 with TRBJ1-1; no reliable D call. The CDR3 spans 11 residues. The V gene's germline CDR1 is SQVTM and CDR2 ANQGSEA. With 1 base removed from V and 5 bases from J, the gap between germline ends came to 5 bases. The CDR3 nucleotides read TGCAGCGTTGAAGGCGGGACTGAAGCTTTCTTT. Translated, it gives CSVEGGTEAFF.